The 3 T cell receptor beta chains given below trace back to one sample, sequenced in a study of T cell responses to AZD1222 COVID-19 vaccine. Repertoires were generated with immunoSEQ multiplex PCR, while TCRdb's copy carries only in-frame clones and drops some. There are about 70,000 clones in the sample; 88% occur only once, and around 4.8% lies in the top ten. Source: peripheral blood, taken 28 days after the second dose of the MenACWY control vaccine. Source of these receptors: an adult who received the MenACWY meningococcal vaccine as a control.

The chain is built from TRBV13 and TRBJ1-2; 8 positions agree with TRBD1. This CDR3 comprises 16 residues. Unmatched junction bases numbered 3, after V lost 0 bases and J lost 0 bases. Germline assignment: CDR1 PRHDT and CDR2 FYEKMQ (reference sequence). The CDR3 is CASSLGTGVTNYGYTF. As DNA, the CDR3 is TGTGCCAGCAGCTTAGGGACAGGGGTTACTAACTATGGCTACACCTTC.

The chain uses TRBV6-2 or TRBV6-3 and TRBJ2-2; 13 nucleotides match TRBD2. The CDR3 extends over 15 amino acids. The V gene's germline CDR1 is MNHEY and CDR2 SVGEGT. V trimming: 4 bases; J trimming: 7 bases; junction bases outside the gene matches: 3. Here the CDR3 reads CASSWTSGSIGELFF. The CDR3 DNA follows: TGTGCCAGCAGTTGGACTAGCGGGAGCATCGGGGAGCTGTTTTTT.

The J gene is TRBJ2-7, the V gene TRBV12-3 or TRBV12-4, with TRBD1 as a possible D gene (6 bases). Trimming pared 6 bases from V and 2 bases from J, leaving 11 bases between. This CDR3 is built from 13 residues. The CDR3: CASRRTATYEQYF. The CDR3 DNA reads TGTGCCAGCAGGAGGACAGCCACCTACGAGCAGTACTTC.